The clone carrying this T cell receptor (beta chain) has a count of ten or more. The CDR3 is made up of 14 amino acids. Trimming removed 4 bases from V and 3 bases from J; junction bases left unmatched: 9. Germline lookup yields CDR1 GTSNPN and CDR2 SVGIG (reference sequence). This sample is drawn from a study of Graves' ophthalmopathy and Graves' hyperthyroidism. Study information: Peripheral blood was obtained at first diagnosis, ahead of any treatment.

RNA transcripts were the template, and TCR beta CDR3 regions were amplified from them. The library came from an HTBI-primed first-round RT-PCR and a second-round multiplex PCR. TCRdb re-analysed the multiplex PCR reads in MiXCR, keeping a single row per CDR3 protein. The sample holds roughly 610,000 distinct CDR3 sequences, over 20% seen once. Patients with other autoimmune diseases, uncontrolled infections, pregnancy or lactation were excluded. The chain links TRBV30 to TRBJ2-7; 7 positions agree with TRBD2. This TCR derives from a woman younger than 30 with stable Graves' hyperthyroidism. Some clones in this sample may be carry-over from other donors' samples. The material sequenced was peripheral blood. The CDR3 DNA is TGTGCCTGGACGTCTGGCGGGGGACTCTACGAGCAGTACTTC. Translated: CAWTSGGGLYEQYF.